This TCR beta chain was found in a study of cytomegalovirus exposure and HLA in healthy donors. Study-wide results and limits: Apart from CMV serostatus, no immune exposure information was available. Using the classifier, cytomegalovirus status was reportedly diagnosed with high specificity and sensitivity.

With regard to this clone: What it binds is not known.

The V end lost 4 bases, the J end lost 8 bases, and 20 bases lay between the germline ends. Germline-derived CDR1 and CDR2 are KGHSH and LQKENI. The CDR3 loop spans 15 amino acids. Primers included in the PCR were 60 Vbeta and 13 Jbeta primers. Assay: immunoSEQ multiplex PCR; the TCRdb copy retains only in-frame clones and omits some. The table shows fewer than 250,000 clones, with roughly four fifths occurring only once. Although they were nominally healthy when sampled, donors likely had unrecorded immune exposures. The sequence derives from a woman in her thirties in good health and CMV-seropositive. This chain uses TRBV18 with TRBJ1-1; no firm D call. The sequenced sample was PBMCs. CDR3 nucleotides: TGTGCCAGCTCACGCGAGGCGGGCCCGGGGAGGGAAGCTTTCTTT. It specifies CASSREAGPGREAFF.